The source of this T cell receptor beta chain is a study of cytomegalovirus exposure and HLA in healthy donors. Note on this clone: Its target is not known.

The study, taken as a whole, reports: Some TCR beta chains (around 160 of them) were listed as cytomegalovirus-associated.

The CDR3 loop spans 14 amino acids. Deletions cut 5 bases from V and 3 bases from J, with 14 bases between. Germline assignment: CDR1 SGHAT and CDR2 FQNNGV. PCR was performed using 60 Vbeta and 13 Jbeta primers. Using immunoSEQ multiplex PCR, the repertoire was profiled, and TCRdb retains in-frame clones only, with some absent. Of 95,000 to 110,000 clones listed, around 9.1% are singletons. This sequence joins TRBV11-2 and TRBJ2-7, with D tentatively TRBD2 (7 bases). The clonotype originates from a man aged 35 to 55 in good health and CMV-seropositive. The sequencing input was PBMCs. The CDR3: CASSLRRGGYEQYF. For the CDR3, the DNA is TGTGCCAGCAGCCTCCGTAGGGGGGGCTACGAGCAGTACTTC.